These T cell receptor beta chains were read from a single sample in a study of blood T cell repertoires in COVID-19. The table came from immunoSEQ multiplex PCR; TCRdb's copy has only in-frame clones and leaves some out. The data contain about 530,000 clones, 85% to 90% of them singletons. The sequenced material came from peripheral blood. The receptor set was obtained from a woman in her forties or fifties with COVID-19, enrolled during active disease. Both conserved end residues are part of each CDR3. The D gene is left open where the match is weak. The size of a clone is reported for some rows only, either as once, few or many, or as a class for expanded clones.

j_call d_call v_call clone_size cdr3_aa cdr3_nt
TRBJ2-5 TRBD2 TRBV28 NA CASSLGGGSQETQYF TGTGCCAGCAGTTTAGGGGGGGGGAGCCAAGAGACCCAGTACTTC
TRBJ1-5 TRBD1 TRBV19 NA CASGEQGAIQPQHF TGTGCCAGTGGGGAACAGGGGGCTATTCAGCCCCAGCATTTT
TRBJ2-3 TRBD2 TRBV7-8 once CASSLVRLAGPTDTQYF TGTGCCAGCAGCTTAGTGAGACTAGCGGGGCCCACAGATACGCAGTATTTT
TRBJ2-2 TRBD1 TRBV18 once CASSTGTGNTGELFF TGTGCCAGCTCAACGGGGACAGGGAACACCGGGGAGCTGTTTTTT
TRBJ2-7 NA TRBV7-9 NA CASSSRQSTYEQYF TGTGCCAGCAGCTCCCGACAGAGTACCTACGAGCAGTACTTC
TRBJ2-1 TRBD1 TRBV13 NA CASSLVGQGAYNEQFF TGTGCCAGCAGCCTCGTGGGACAGGGGGCCTACAATGAGCAGTTCTTC
TRBJ2-3 NA TRBV27 NA CASSRIGGPDTQYF TGTGCCAGCAGTCGAATCGGGGGGCCCGATACGCAGTATTTT
TRBJ2-1 NA TRBV2 NA CASSNGIYNEQFF TGTGCCAGCTCCAACGGGATCTACAATGAGCAGTTCTTC
TRBJ2-1 TRBD2 TRBV19 NA CASKVAGGTYNEQFF TGTGCCAGTAAAGTAGCGGGGGGAACCTACAATGAGCAGTTCTTC
TRBJ1-4 TRBD1 TRBV30 NA CAWSEDRVNEKLFF TGTGCCTGGAGTGAAGACAGGGTGAATGAAAAACTGTTTTTT
TRBJ2-1 NA TRBV5-1 NA CASSLRVGSSYNEQFF TGCGCCAGCAGCTTAAGGGTTGGGAGCTCCTACAATGAGCAGTTCTTC
TRBJ1-5 NA TRBV28 NA CASRLLPRGQTYRPQHF TGTGCCAGCAGGCTTCTCCCCCGAGGACAGACCTACCGGCCCCAGCATTTT
TRBJ2-7 NA TRBV29-1 NA CSVEFWGQSEQYF TGCAGCGTTGAATTCTGGGGCCAATCCGAGCAGTACTTC
TRBJ2-3 NA TRBV7-3 NA CASSLSSVGPDTQYF TGTGCCAGCAGCTTATCCTCAGTGGGGCCAGATACGCAGTATTTT
TRBJ1-2 NA TRBV30 NA CAWSGGVGYTF TGTGCCTGGAGTGGCGGGGTTGGCTACACCTTC
TRBJ1-5 NA TRBV19 NA CASSTARAGSNQPQHF TGTGCCAGTAGTACCGCCAGGGCAGGAAGCAATCAGCCCCAGCATTTT
TRBJ1-4 NA TRBV4-1 NA CASSQGVGGATNEKLFF TGCGCCAGCAGCCAAGGGGTGGGAGGGGCAACTAATGAAAAACTGTTTTTT
TRBJ1-2 NA TRBV14 NA CASSQAQVGNRNGYTF TGTGCCAGCAGCCAAGCTCAAGTCGGGAATCGGAATGGCTACACCTTC
TRBJ1-4 NA TRBV4-1 NA CASSTEALGKLFF TGCGCCAGCAGTACGGAGGCCCTCGGAAAACTGTTTTTT
TRBJ2-2 TRBD1 TRBV9 NA CASSAAQGWAGGVELFF TGTGCCAGCAGCGCGGCTCAGGGGTGGGCAGGGGGCGTGGAGCTGTTTTTT
TRBJ2-6 NA TRBV9 NA CASKDSIRSGANVLTF TGTGCCAGCAAGGACAGCATTAGGTCTGGGGCCAACGTCCTGACTTTC
TRBJ2-5 NA TRBV27 NA CASSSDRTETQYF TGTGCCAGCAGCTCAGACAGGACCGAGACCCAGTACTTC
TRBJ2-3 TRBD2 TRBV15 NA CATSTVPREGPEDTQYF TGTGCCACCAGCACCGTCCCTCGGGAGGGGCCCGAGGATACGCAGTATTTT
TRBJ1-5 TRBD1 TRBV5-1 NA CASSLVQVGQGNNQPQHF TGCGCCAGCAGCTTGGTTCAGGTCGGACAGGGGAACAATCAGCCCCAGCATTTT
TRBJ1-1 TRBD1 TRBV6-1 NA CASSEQGASTEAFF TGTGCCAGCAGTGAACAGGGGGCCAGCACTGAAGCTTTCTTT
TRBJ2-2 NA TRBV4-1 NA CASSQDSGWLTGELFF TGCGCCAGCAGCCAAGATTCGGGGTGGCTCACCGGGGAGCTGTTTTTT
TRBJ2-5 TRBD1 TRBV6-5 NA CASRGQGTETQYF TGTGCCAGCAGAGGACAGGGGACGGAGACCCAGTACTTC
TRBJ1-2 TRBD1 TRBV6-5 NA CASIGTGVGNYGYTF TGTGCCAGCATCGGGACAGGGGTTGGAAACTATGGCTACACCTTC
TRBJ1-1 TRBD1 TRBV5-1 NA CASSPWTGEGTEAFF TGCGCCAGCAGCCCCTGGACAGGGGAAGGCACTGAAGCTTTCTTT